The sequence of this T cell receptor (beta chain) was determined in a study of T cell repertoires in cytomegalovirus infection. General study findings and limits: Identification of carriers of CMV plus the relevant HLA was performed using cumulative public TCR beta family frequency. Ex vivo, HLA-C-restricted CMV-specific TCR beta clonotypes prevailed over the rest of the response.

TCRdb reprocessed the reads with MiXCR, giving one entry per CDR3 protein. This table holds 750,000 to 900,000 distinct CDR3 sequences, almost 30% found once. As for this clonotype: Its target is not known.

Trimming stripped 4 bases from V and 4 bases from J, with 13 bases between. Per the germline V gene, CDR1 is SEHNR and CDR2 is FQNEAQ (reference sequence). This CDR3 spans 14 amino acids. This chain uses TRBV7-9 with TRBJ1-1; a weak D match, TRBD1 (5 bases). The input for sequencing was cultured CD8+ T cells from PBMCs, taken from culture after CMV antigen stimulation. The sequence derives from a human donor in good health (CMV status not recorded). Some clones in this sample may be carry-over from other donors' samples. CDR3 amino acids: CASSWGGSGTEAFF. CDR3 bases: TGTGCCAGCAGCTGGGGCGGCAGCGGCACTGAAGCTTTCTTT.